A single sample is the source of the 13 T cell receptor beta chains below, sequenced in a study of blood T cell repertoires in COVID-19 (dated by TCRdb to about 2020). To prepare the library, the immunoSEQ multiplex PCR assay was applied. The table comes from immuneACCESS by way of TCRdb, which keeps in-frame sequences with V and J called. Part of the clones is missing from these tables; in studies checked, under half for an unresolved V gene and the rest for unknown reasons. The sample table shows roughly 60,000 clones, and around 80% are seen once. The top ten clonotypes cover 5.5% to 6% of the sample. The specimen sequenced was peripheral blood. These receptors all come from a woman aged 55-69 years with acute or convalescent COVID-19.

The chain carries TRBV6-5 and TRBJ1-4, with 8 bases aligning to TRBD1. Trimming at V came to 5 bases and at J to 5 bases, leaving 7 bases not matched to a gene. In germline, CDR1 is MNHEY, CDR2 SVGAGI. This CDR3 has 15 amino acids. This chain's CDR3 is CASSPGWTGNEKLFF. CDR3 coding DNA: TGTGCCAGCAGTCCAGGCTGGACAGGGAATGAAAAACTGTTTTTT.

Points on this clone: Other DNA sequences in this specimen translate into the identical CDR3. The V gene is TRBV6-5, the J gene TRBJ1-6; 8 nucleotides match TRBD1. CDR3 length: 14 amino acids. Looked up from germline, CDR1 is MNHEY and CDR2 is SVGAGI. V was clipped by 8 bases and J by 7 bases; unmatched bases: 7. This CDR3 reads CASSRDRQNSPLHF. The CDR3 DNA sequence: TGTGCCAGCTCAAGGGACAGGCAAAATTCACCCCTCCACTTT.

This clone has only a few counts. The chain couples TRBV5-6 to TRBJ2-3; D is unclear. Deletions cut 0 bases from V and 2 bases from J, with 7 bases between. Germline values: CDR1 SGHDT, CDR2 YYEEEE. This CDR3 is 14 amino acids long. CDR3 in amino acids: CASSLEELTDTQYF. The CDR3 bases are TGTGCCAGCAGCTTGGAGGAGCTCACAGATACGCAGTATTTT.

In regard to this clone: In the same sample, other DNA sequences code for this CDR3. The V gene is TRBV5-1, the J gene TRBJ1-4; 9 bases match TRBD1. This CDR3 is 15 amino acids long. The germline gives CDR1 SGHRS, CDR2 YFSETQ. The V gene end was trimmed by 0 bases and the J gene end by 4 bases; junction bases not matched to a gene: 1. The DNA for the CDR3 is TGCGCCAGCAGCTTGGGGGACAGGGTTAATGAAAAACTGTTTTTT. It codes for CASSLGDRVNEKLFF.

This chain connects TRBV3-1 (or the pseudogene TRBV3-2) to TRBJ2-1; TRBD2 matches at 8 bases. The V and J ends lost 6 bases and 4 bases, in that order; junction bases with no gene match: 8. The CDR3 runs to 15 residues. Germline V CDR1 and CDR2: LGHDT, YNNKEL (reference sequence). For the CDR3, the DNA is TGTGCCAGCAGGTATTCCGGGACTAGGTACAATGAGCAGTTCTTC. Protein product: CASRYSGTRYNEQFF.

This chain joins TRBV5-1 and TRBJ2-3, with 12 bases that match TRBD2. Looked up from germline, CDR1 is SGHRS and CDR2 is YFSETQ. V lost 3 bases and J lost 3; bases outside the gene matches: 8. This CDR3 spans 17 amino acids. CDR3 sequence (DNA): TGCGCCAGCAGCTCCCTGACTAGCGGGGGAAGTACAGATACGCAGTATTTT. It translates to CASSSLTSGGSTDTQYF. Variable domain in full (rest from reference TRBV5-1 and TRBJ2-3): KAGVTQTPRYLIKTRGQQVTLSCSPISGHRSVSWYQQTPGQGLQFLFEYFSETQRNKGNFPGRFSGRQFSNSRSEMNVSTLELGDSALYLCASSSLTSGGSTDTQYFGPGTRLTVL.

This chain connects TRBV3-1 (or the pseudogene TRBV3-2) to TRBJ2-2; possibly TRBD1 for D (6 bases). The CDR3 totals 14 residues. Germline V gives CDR1 LGHDT, CDR2 YNNKEL (reference sequence). Trimming stripped 1 base from V and 8 bases from J, with 11 bases between. CDR3 in amino acids: CASSQARGKGELFF. The CDR3 bases are TGTGCCAGCAGCCAAGCTAGGGGGAAGGGGGAGCTGTTTTTT.

The chain couples TRBV24-1 to TRBJ1-3; TRBD1 matches 7 bases. With V trimmed by 9 bases and J by 4 bases, 11 bases remained unmatched. The length of the CDR3 is 15 residues. The germline CDR1 and CDR2 sequences are KGHDR and SFDVKD. The CDR3: CATSATGDGGNTIYF. CDR3 DNA: TGTGCCACCTCGGCTACAGGGGATGGCGGAAACACCATATATTTT.

The chain couples TRBV19 to TRBJ1-2; 7 bases are shared with TRBD1. V lost 5 bases, J lost 6 bases, and 9 bases stayed unmatched. Germline lookup yields CDR1 LNHDA and CDR2 SQIVND (reference sequence). The CDR3 sequence is 14 residues long. The CDR3: CASSRVRGYNGYTF. The CDR3 nucleotides read TGTGCCAGTAGTCGGGTCAGGGGGTACAATGGCTACACCTTC.

The genes are TRBV27 and TRBJ1-6; no clear D gene. There are 15 residues in the CDR3. Germline lookup yields CDR1 MNHEY and CDR2 SMNVEV (reference sequence). V was cut by 6 bases and J by 4 bases, with 13 bases left in between. CDR3 in DNA: TGTGCCAGCAGGTTCATAGCATCTTATAATTCACCCCTCCACTTT. The encoded protein is CASRFIASYNSPLHF.

CDR3 DNA: TGTGCCAGTAGTATACCAGGGCCCAGCACTGAAGCTTTCTTT. As protein: CASSIPGPSTEAFF. This sequence joins TRBV19 and TRBJ1-1; D may be TRBD1 (5 bases). The CDR3 runs to 14 residues. Per the germline V gene, CDR1 is LNHDA and CDR2 is SQIVND (reference sequence). Trimming removed 2 bases at V and 4 bases at J, with 11 bases between. Using reference TRBV19 and TRBJ1-1 for the parts outside the CDR3, the full variable domain is DGGITQSPKYLFRKEGQNVTLSCEQNLNHDAMYWYRQDPGQGLRLIYYSQIVNDFQKGDIAEGYSVSREKKESFPLTVTSAQKNPTAFYLCASSIPGPSTEAFFGQGTRLTVV.

This chain connects TRBV27 to TRBJ2-3, with D perhaps TRBD2 (5 bases). Germline V CDR1 and CDR2: MNHEY, SMNVEV (reference sequence). This CDR3 has 16 residues. V lost 0 bases to trimming and J lost 4 bases, with 14 bases between them. In DNA form, the CDR3 reads TGTGCCAGCAGTTTATCGGGAGCCCATTTAGCAGATACGCAGTATTTT. Translated: CASSLSGAHLADTQYF.

The chain is built from TRBV15 and TRBJ2-3; tentatively, D is TRBD1 (6 bases). CDR3 length: 14 residues. The V end lost 8 bases, the J end lost 0 bases, and 12 bases lay between the germline ends. Germline V gene sequence: CDR1 LNHNV, CDR2 YYDKDF (reference sequence). The CDR3 loop is CATLLTGSTDTQYF. CDR3 DNA sequence: TGTGCCACCCTCCTAACAGGGAGCACAGATACGCAGTATTTT.